A single T cell receptor beta chain is shown here with its context. Its target is unknown. This record comes from a study of cytomegalovirus exposure and HLA in healthy donors. PCR involved 60 Vbeta and 13 Jbeta primers. Some clones are missing from TCRdb's copy, which holds only in-frame ones; the method was immunoSEQ multiplex PCR. The sample yields about 98,000 clones, roughly 77% seen once. Overall study findings and caveats: TCR beta V- and J-gene trimming, according to a later analysis, was linked to a missense DCLRE1C variant. For cytomegalovirus status, the classifier reportedly gave diagnoses with high specificity and sensitivity.

The V segment lost 0 bases and the J segment 11 bases; nucleotides outside the gene matches: 5. The CDR3 consists of 13 residues. The germline V gene encodes CDR1 LNHNV and CDR2 YYDKDF (reference sequence). This chain uses TRBV15 with TRBJ1-2; 8 bases align to TRBD1. The TCR was taken from a man aged 40-50 years in good health and CMV-seronegative. Specimen: PBMCs. CDR3 amino acids: CATSRDFGTGYTF. The CDR3, as DNA: TGTGCCACCAGCAGAGATTTTGGGACAGGATACACCTTC.